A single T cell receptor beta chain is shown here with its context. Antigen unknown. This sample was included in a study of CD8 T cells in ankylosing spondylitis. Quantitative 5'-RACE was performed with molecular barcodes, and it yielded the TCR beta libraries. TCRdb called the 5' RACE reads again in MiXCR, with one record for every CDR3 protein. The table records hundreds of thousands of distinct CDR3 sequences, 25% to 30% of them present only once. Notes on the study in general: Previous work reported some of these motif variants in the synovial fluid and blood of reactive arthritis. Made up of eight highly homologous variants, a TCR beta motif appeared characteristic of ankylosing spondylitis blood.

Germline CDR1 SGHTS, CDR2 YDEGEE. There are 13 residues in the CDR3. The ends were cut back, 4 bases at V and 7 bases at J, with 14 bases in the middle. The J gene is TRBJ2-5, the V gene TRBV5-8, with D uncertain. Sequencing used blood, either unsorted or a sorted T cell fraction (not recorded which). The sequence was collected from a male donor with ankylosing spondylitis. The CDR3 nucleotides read TGTGCCAGCAGCCCCCGGGCCAAGGGGACCCAGTACTTC. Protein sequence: CASSPRAKGTQYF.